The clone carrying this T cell receptor (beta chain) was seen many times. Its antigen is undetermined. The sample comes from a study of T cells in Graves' hyperthyroidism and ophthalmopathy. Study results and limitations: A model using 13 V-J features told ophthalmopathy apart from stable hyperthyroidism.

Graves' hyperthyroidism was deemed stable given no ophthalmopathy progression within 18 months. The source material, RNA transcripts, was used to amplify TCR beta CDR3 regions. The study used the HTBI primer set for a first-round RT-PCR of the TCR CDR3. One entry per CDR3 protein, called by TCRdb with MiXCR from the multiplex PCR reads. Of over 550,000 distinct CDR3 sequences listed, approximately 15% are singletons. Per germline, CDR1 MNHEY and CDR2 SVGEGT. Deletions cut 4 bases from V and 4 bases from J, with 8 bases between. There are 13 residues in the CDR3. The chain has TRBV6-2 or TRBV6-3 and TRBJ1-5; the D is unclear. The sequenced material came from blood. This clonotype was sampled from a woman under 30 with Graves' hyperthyroidism. The CDR3 reads CASSWATNQPQHF. DNA of the CDR3: TGTGCCAGCAGTTGGGCAACTAATCAGCCCCAGCATTTT.